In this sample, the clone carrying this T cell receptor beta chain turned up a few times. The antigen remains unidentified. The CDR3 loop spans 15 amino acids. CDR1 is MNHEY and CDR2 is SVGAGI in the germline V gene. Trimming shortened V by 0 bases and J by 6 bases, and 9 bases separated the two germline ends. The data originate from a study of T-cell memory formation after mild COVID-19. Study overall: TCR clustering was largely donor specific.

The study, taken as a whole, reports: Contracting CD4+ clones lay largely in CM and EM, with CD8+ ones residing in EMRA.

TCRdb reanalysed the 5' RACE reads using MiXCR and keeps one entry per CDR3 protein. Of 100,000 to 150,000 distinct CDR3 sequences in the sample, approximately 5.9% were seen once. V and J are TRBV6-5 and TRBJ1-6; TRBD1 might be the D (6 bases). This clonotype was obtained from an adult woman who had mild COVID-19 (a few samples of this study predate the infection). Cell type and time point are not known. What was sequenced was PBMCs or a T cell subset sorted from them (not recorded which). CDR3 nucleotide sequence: TGTGCCAGCAGTTACTCGGGGGCGGCTAATTCACCCCTCCACTTT. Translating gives CASSYSGAANSPLHF.